This TCR beta chain was sequenced in a study of graft-versus-host responses after intestinal transplantation. Study findings and constraints: Some GvH clones were seen earlier in gut or blood, suggesting intestinal origin.

This clone has only one observation. As yet, its antigen is unknown. Clones were read by immunoSEQ multiplex PCR, and TCRdb kept only the in-frame ones, dropping some. The sample carries about 130,000 clones, around nine tenths recorded once. The CDR3 sequence is 15 residues long. Trimming stripped 3 bases from V and 6 bases from J, with 12 bases between. Per germline, CDR1 SGHAT and CDR2 FQNNGV. The sample here was unstimulated CD4+ T cells sorted from spleen or lymph node cells, taken before intestinal transplant. The genes are TRBV11-2 and TRBJ1-6; D is unresolved. The origin of this receptor is a human donor who received an intestinal transplant. For the CDR3, the DNA is TGTGCCAGCAGCTTCGGCAGGACCTCTAATTCACCCCTCCACTTT. As protein: CASSFGRTSNSPLHF.